The 22 T cell receptor beta chains below all came from one sample that was sequenced in a study of T cell responses to AZD1222 COVID-19 vaccine. Using immunoSEQ multiplex PCR, the repertoire was profiled, and TCRdb retains in-frame clones only, with some absent. Found here are about 150,000 clones, just under 95% of them singletons; the top ten hold roughly 7.1%. Sequences were derived from peripheral blood, sampled 28 days after the second AZD1222 dose. Receptors originate from an adult who received the AZD1222 COVID-19 vaccine.

The chain employs TRBV6-5 and TRBJ1-2; D remains unclear. CDR3 length: 14 residues. Germline V gene sequence: CDR1 MNHEY, CDR2 SVGAGI. Trimming took off 2 bases at V and 0 bases at J, with 7 bases between the two ends. The CDR3 loop reads CASSYRVTNYGYTF. The CDR3, as DNA: TGTGCCAGCAGTTACAGGGTCACTAACTATGGCTACACCTTC.

This rearrangement joins TRBV11-3 to TRBJ2-3; TRBD2 agrees at 10 bases. V lost 1 base to trimming and J lost 0 bases; unmatched junction nucleotides: 7. The CDR3 length is 18 residues. Germline-derived CDR1 and CDR2 are SGHNT and YENEEA. The chain's CDR3 is CASSLGLAGDSSTDTQYF. For the CDR3, the DNA is TGTGCCAGCAGCTTAGGGCTAGCGGGGGATTCTAGCACAGATACGCAGTATTTT.

The chain joins TRBV6-6 to TRBJ1-6; 10 positions agree with TRBD1. CDR1 and CDR2 from the germline V gene are MNHNY and SVGAGI (reference sequence). V was clipped by 6 bases and J by 2 bases; unmatched bases: 10. CDR3 size: 18 residues. CDR3 sequence reads: CASSRGTGVTPYNSPLHF. The CDR3 region has the DNA TGTGCCAGCAGCCGAGGGACAGGGGTAACCCCCTATAATTCACCCCTCCACTTT.

The rearrangement links TRBV11-2 to TRBJ1-2; no clear D. Germline-derived CDR1 and CDR2 are SGHAT and FQNNGV. Trimming took off 0 bases at V and 7 bases at J, with 9 bases between the two ends. The CDR3 contains 13 residues. This CDR3 reads CASSLEGATGYTF. DNA for the CDR3: TGTGCCAGCAGCTTAGAGGGCGCAACTGGCTACACCTTC.

This chain connects TRBV28 to TRBJ1-1; possible D gene TRBD1, 5 bases. V dropped 5 bases and J dropped 5 bases, with 18 bases sitting between them. The CDR3 has 15 amino acids. Germline lookup yields CDR1 MDHEN and CDR2 SYDVKM. The CDR3 coding sequence is TGTGCCAGCAGTCCGAGGACCCCAGGGCGGACTGAAGCTTTCTTT. Protein product: CASSPRTPGRTEAFF.

V gene TRBV3-1 (or the pseudogene TRBV3-2) combines with J gene TRBJ1-3; no definite D call. The germline V gene encodes CDR1 LGHDT and CDR2 YNNKEL (reference sequence). With 0 bases removed from V and 0 bases from J, the gap between germline ends came to 6 bases. The CDR3 totals 15 residues. As DNA, the CDR3 is TGTGCCAGCAGCCAAGATTTGTCCTCTGGAAACACCATATATTTT. Translation: CASSQDLSSGNTIYF.

The chain joins TRBV6-5 to TRBJ1-2; a weak D match, TRBD1 (6 bases). V was clipped by 0 bases and J by 4 bases, with 12 bases between them. The CDR3 is made up of 15 amino acids. The germline CDR1 and CDR2 sequences are MNHEY and SVGAGI. CDR3 sequence: CASSYSFEGGYGYTF. The CDR3 nucleotides read TGTGCCAGCAGTTACTCTTTCGAGGGGGGCTATGGCTACACCTTC.

The gene calls are TRBV5-5 and TRBJ2-2; D perhaps matches TRBD2 (7 bases). Germline CDR1 and CDR2: SGHKS and YYEKEE (reference sequence). V was cut by 5 bases and J by 0 bases, with 17 bases left in between. CDR3 length equals 17 residues. The CDR3 sequence: CASRPERGGPNTGELFF. CDR3 sequence (DNA): TGTGCCAGCAGACCCGAGCGCGGGGGCCCGAACACCGGGGAGCTGTTTTTT.

This chain joins TRBV6-1 and TRBJ2-1; 9 bases agree with TRBD2. The V and J ends lost 3 bases and 4 bases, in that order; junction bases with no gene match: 4. Germline-derived CDR1 and CDR2 are MNHNS and SASEGT. The CDR3 length is 15 residues. The CDR3 sequence is CASSDASGEYNEQFF. DNA of the CDR3: TGTGCCAGCAGTGACGCTAGCGGGGAGTACAATGAGCAGTTCTTC.

V usage is TRBV9 and J usage is TRBJ1-3; no definite D call. V lost 0 bases to trimming and J lost 2 bases, with 9 bases between them. In germline, CDR1 is SGDLS, CDR2 YYNGEE. This CDR3 has 15 amino acids. The CDR3 DNA reads as TGTGCCAGCAGCGTAGCTCTCGGTACTGGAAACACCATATATTTT. Amino acid sequence: CASSVALGTGNTIYF.

This chain connects TRBV29-1 to TRBJ2-1; tentatively, D is TRBD2 (6 bases). V lost 2 bases and J lost 8, with 13 bases in between. The germline gives CDR1 SQVTM, CDR2 ANQGSEA. The CDR3 loop spans 13 amino acids. This chain's CDR3 is CSVEWRGRDEQFF. For the CDR3, the DNA is TGCAGCGTTGAATGGAGGGGCCGGGATGAGCAGTTCTTC.

The rearrangement joins TRBV11-3 to TRBJ2-1; 8 nucleotides match TRBD1. V lost 0 bases to trimming and J lost 7 bases; unmatched junction nucleotides: 5. CDR1 and CDR2 from the germline V gene are SGHNT and YENEEA. The CDR3 spans 15 residues. CDR3 bases: TGTGCCAGCAGCTTAGAGGACAGGGATGGTAATGAGCAGTTCTTC. Its protein product is CASSLEDRDGNEQFF.

The chain links TRBV4-1 to TRBJ2-1; TRBD2 agrees at 9 bases. The J segment lost 7 bases and the V segment lost 4 bases, leaving 14 bases of the junction unmatched. CDR1 is MGHRA and CDR2 is YSYEKL in the germline V gene. The CDR3 length is 17 residues. The CDR3, as DNA: TGCGCCAGCAGCCGCGGGCGGGGAAGCGGGGGGTTAAATGAGCAGTTCTTC. This codes for CASSRGRGSGGLNEQFF.

The chain recombines TRBV18 with TRBJ1-1; D possibly corresponds to TRBD1 (6 bases). The V gene's germline CDR1 is KGHSH and CDR2 LQKENI. There are 16 residues in the CDR3. Trimming left V 1 base short and J 1 base short, with 13 bases between. CDR3 region: CASSPLDTGSNTEAFF. DNA for the CDR3: TGTGCCAGCTCACCACTAGATACAGGGTCGAACACTGAAGCTTTCTTT. The full variable domain, its missing parts supplied by reference TRBV18 and TRBJ1-1, is NAGVMQNPRHLVRRRGQEARLRCSPMKGHSHVYWYRQLPEEGLKFMVYLQKENIIDESGMPKERFSAEFPKEGPSILRIQQVVRGDSAAYFCASSPLDTGSNTEAFFGQGTRLTVV.

The gene calls are TRBV5-6 and TRBJ2-7; D is perhaps TRBD1 or TRBD2 (5 bases each). The CDR3 totals 14 residues. Trimming took 3 bases from V and 4 from J, leaving 14 bases between them. Germline-derived CDR1 and CDR2 are SGHDT and YYEEEE. The DNA of the CDR3 is TGTGCCAGCAGCTCTACCTCGGGGCCATACGAGCAGTACTTC. Translating it yields CASSSTSGPYEQYF.

CDR3 coding DNA: TGCAGCGTTGGGCTCAGGGTGGTCCAAGAGACCCAGTACTTC. Its translation: CSVGLRVVQETQYF. The gene calls are TRBV29-1 and TRBJ2-5, with D tentatively TRBD1 (5 bases). From germline, CDR1 is SQVTM and CDR2 ANQGSEA. The V end was cut by 4 bases, the J end by 1 base, with 13 bases between. The CDR3 has 14 amino acids.

The chain carries TRBV7-9 and TRBJ2-2, with 7 bases aligning to TRBD1. V shed 4 bases and J 3 bases; nucleotides not matched to a gene: 11. Germline assignment: CDR1 SEHNR and CDR2 FQNEAQ (reference sequence). CDR3 length: 17 amino acids. CDR3 nucleotides: TGTGCCAGCAGCTCCCCGGTCGGACAGGAGTACACCGGGGAGCTGTTTTTT. Encoded protein: CASSSPVGQEYTGELFF.

The chain recombines TRBV7-2 with TRBJ2-7, with D perhaps matching TRBD1 (6 bases). Germline V gene lookup returns CDR1 SGHTA and CDR2 FQGNSA. The CDR3 contains 14 residues. The V end lost 0 bases, the J end lost 4 bases, and 10 bases lay between the germline ends. The chain's CDR3 is CASSLAEGGYEQYF. The CDR3, as DNA: TGTGCCAGCAGCTTAGCAGAAGGGGGTTACGAGCAGTACTTC.

The chain joins TRBV18 to TRBJ2-1; no clear D gene. Trimming removed 2 bases at V and 2 bases at J, with 4 bases between. Germline V CDR1 and CDR2: KGHSH, LQKENI. The CDR3 extends over 13 amino acids. The CDR3 coding sequence is TGTGCCAGCTCACCAATTCCCTACAATGAGCAGTTCTTC. It codes for CASSPIPYNEQFF.

CDR3 in DNA: TGTGCCAGTACCCCTGTCCTAGCCCCGACAGATACGCAGTATTTT. It specifies CASTPVLAPTDTQYF. The chain employs TRBV19 and TRBJ2-3; the D gene is possibly TRBD2 (5 bases). Germline lookup yields CDR1 LNHDA and CDR2 SQIVND (reference sequence). Trimming pared 7 bases from V and 3 bases from J, leaving 17 bases between. The CDR3 contains 15 residues.

V is TRBV7-8 and J is TRBJ1-1; D unclear. CDR1 SGHVS and CDR2 FQNEAQ come from the germline V gene. The V end lost 3 bases, the J end lost 5 bases, and 4 bases lay between the germline ends. This CDR3 has 11 amino acids. The DNA for the CDR3 is TGTGCCAGCAGCTTGTGGACTGAAGCTTTCTTT. Encoded protein: CASSLWTEAFF.

The rearrangement uses TRBV27 and TRBJ1-2; no clear D gene. The CDR3 length is 14 residues. Per the germline V gene, CDR1 is MNHEY and CDR2 is SMNVEV (reference sequence). V lost 3 bases and J 4 bases, leaving 12 bases between the germline ends. The CDR3 DNA sequence: TGTGCCAGCAGTTTTCTTAAGGCCGGCTATGGCTACACCTTC. Amino acids: CASSFLKAGYGYTF.